Here is one T cell receptor (beta chain) with its context. This record belongs to a study of cytomegalovirus exposure and HLA in healthy donors. 13 Jbeta primers and 60 Vbeta primers were used for the PCR. Clones were sequenced by immunoSEQ multiplex PCR, and TCRdb holds only the in-frame ones, with some missing. Here the sample spans some 100,000 clones, 65% to 80% being singletons. Trimming took 6 bases from V and 4 from J; bases not matched to a gene: 5. CDR3 length equals 13 residues. Germline values: CDR1 SQVTM, CDR2 ANQGSEA. This TCR came from a woman in her 50s in good health and CMV-seropositive. Input material: PBMCs. V gene TRBV29-1 combines with J gene TRBJ2-1, with 8 bases aligning to TRBD1. The chain's CDR3 is CSVGRTGYNEQFF. The CDR3 coding sequence is TGCAGCGTCGGGCGGACAGGGTACAATGAGCAGTTCTTC.